This T cell receptor (beta chain) comes out of a study of spatial heterogeneity in lung cancer. Across the study: Alpha-chain sequences were consistently detected less often than beta-chain sequences. Across the raw uncorrected reads, a unique TCR and UMI combination was observed, on average, more than ten times.

Documented time point: sample taken at primary tumor resection. Unsorted samples of tumor, nontumor lung or frozen PBMC had their whole RNA sequenced. A total of approximately 69 untreated early-stage non-small cell lung cancer patients served as donors. The CDR3 consists of 15 residues. With 3 bases clipped from V and 5 bases from J, the junction kept 6 bases outside the gene matches. The germline CDR1 and CDR2 sequences are MDHEN and SYDVKM. This clonotype was counted only a few times. All TCR cDNA molecules were individually tagged with a unique molecular identifier. One entry per CDR3 protein, called by TCRdb with MiXCR from the 5' RACE reads. The profile shows about 4,800 distinct CDR3 sequences, roughly 17% of them singletons.

The clonotype originates from a male donor with early-stage non-small cell lung cancer. The J gene is TRBJ1-5, the V gene TRBV28; 8 bases agree with TRBD1. The sequencing used PBMCs, collected at surgery. CDR3 sequence: CASSFHGQGDQPQHF. DNA of the CDR3: TGTGCCAGCAGTTTTCATGGACAGGGAGATCAGCCCCAGCATTTT.